This TCR beta chain originates from a study of T cell repertoires in cytomegalovirus infection. Across the whole study: It can be stated that public TCR beta signatures indicated CMV infection as well as a matching HLA type.

Comments on this clonotype: Its antigen remains unidentified.

Each CDR3 protein gets one entry after TCRdb re-called the reads with MiXCR. The sample holds some 350,000 distinct CDR3 sequences, roughly 34% seen once. Notes on the study in general: Ex vivo, HLA-C-restricted CMV-specific TCR beta clonotypes prevailed over the rest of the response.

This TCR came from a human donor in good health (CMV status not recorded). Some clones in this sample may be carry-over from other donors' samples. Specimen: cultured PBMCs, collected from culture after CMV antigen stimulation.

The CDR3 coding sequence is TGTGCCAGCAGCCCGAGGGATGAAAAACTGTTTTTT. It translates to CASSPRDEKLFF. The rearrangement links TRBV7-2 to TRBJ1-4; D gene unclear. CDR3 length equals 12 residues. CDR1 is SGHTA and CDR2 is FQGNSA in the germline V gene. Deletions cut 5 bases from V and 6 bases from J, with 7 bases between.